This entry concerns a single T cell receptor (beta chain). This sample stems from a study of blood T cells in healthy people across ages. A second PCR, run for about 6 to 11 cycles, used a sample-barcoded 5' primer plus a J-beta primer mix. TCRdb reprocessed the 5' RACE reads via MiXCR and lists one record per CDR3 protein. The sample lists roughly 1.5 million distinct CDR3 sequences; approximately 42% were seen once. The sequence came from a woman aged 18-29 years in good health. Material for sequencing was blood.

The CDR3 loop reads CASIYRWQETQFF. In DNA, the CDR3 is TGTGCCAGCATTTATAGGTGGCAAGAGACCCAGTTCTTC. This rearrangement joins TRBV6-6 to TRBJ2-5; no clear D. The end of the DNA fits TRBJ2-1 better, so the J call may be wrong. The CDR3 has 13 residues. Looked up from germline, CDR1 is MNHNY and CDR2 is SVGAGI (reference sequence).